The T cell receptor beta chain described here comes from a study of identical twins. TCRdb reprocessed the 5' RACE reads with MiXCR, giving one entry per CDR3 protein. The sample shows 200,000 to 250,000 distinct CDR3 sequences, more than 6.5% of them seen only once. This CDR3 has 15 amino acids. Germline CDR1 MNHEY, CDR2 SVGAGI. Unmatched junction bases numbered 4, after V lost 0 bases and J lost 3 bases. This clonotype was counted a few times. Its antigen remains unknown. Overall study findings and caveats: Models underestimated TCR alpha sharing (out-of-frame) in monozygotic twins.

A further study also used this sample, focusing on yellow fever vaccine responses in identical twins.

The source material was memory (CD45RO+) T cells sorted from blood. The chain employs TRBV6-5 and TRBJ2-7; 8 bases align to TRBD1. This receptor was obtained from a young woman in good health. The chain's CDR3 is CASSYSGQGHYEQYF. In DNA, the CDR3 is TGTGCCAGCAGTTACTCCGGACAGGGACACTACGAGCAGTACTTC.